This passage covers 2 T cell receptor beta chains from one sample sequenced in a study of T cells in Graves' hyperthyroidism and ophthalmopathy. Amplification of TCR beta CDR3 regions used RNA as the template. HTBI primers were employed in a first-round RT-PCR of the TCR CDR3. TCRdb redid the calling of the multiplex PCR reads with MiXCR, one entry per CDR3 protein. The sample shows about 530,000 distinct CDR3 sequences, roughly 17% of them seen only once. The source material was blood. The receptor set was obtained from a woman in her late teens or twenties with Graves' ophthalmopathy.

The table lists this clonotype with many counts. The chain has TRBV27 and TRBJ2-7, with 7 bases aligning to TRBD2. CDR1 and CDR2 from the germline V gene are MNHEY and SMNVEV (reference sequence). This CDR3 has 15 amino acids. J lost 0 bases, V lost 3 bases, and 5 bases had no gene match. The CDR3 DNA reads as TGTGCCAGCAGTTTTCGGGGGAGGGCCTCCTACGAGCAGTACTTC. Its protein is CASSFRGRASYEQYF.

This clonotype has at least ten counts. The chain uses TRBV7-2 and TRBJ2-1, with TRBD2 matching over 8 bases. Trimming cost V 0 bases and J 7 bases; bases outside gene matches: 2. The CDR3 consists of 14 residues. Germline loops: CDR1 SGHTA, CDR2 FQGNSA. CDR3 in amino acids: CASSLAAGGNEQFF. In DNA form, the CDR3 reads TGTGCCAGCAGCTTAGCCGCGGGGGGAAATGAGCAGTTCTTC.